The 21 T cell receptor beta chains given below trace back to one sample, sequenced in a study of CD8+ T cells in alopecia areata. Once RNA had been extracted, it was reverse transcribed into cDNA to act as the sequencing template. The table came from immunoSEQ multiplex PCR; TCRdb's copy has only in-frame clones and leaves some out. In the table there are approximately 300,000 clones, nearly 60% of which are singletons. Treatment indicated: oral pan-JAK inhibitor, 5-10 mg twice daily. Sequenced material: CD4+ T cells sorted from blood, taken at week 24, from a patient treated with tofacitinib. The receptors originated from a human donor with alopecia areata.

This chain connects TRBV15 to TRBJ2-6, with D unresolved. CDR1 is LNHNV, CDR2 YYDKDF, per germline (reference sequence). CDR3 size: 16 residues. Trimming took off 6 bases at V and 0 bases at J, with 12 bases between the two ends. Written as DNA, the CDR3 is TGTGCCACCAGTCGTAGTGGTTACTCTGGGGCCAACGTCCTGACTTTC. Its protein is CATSRSGYSGANVLTF.

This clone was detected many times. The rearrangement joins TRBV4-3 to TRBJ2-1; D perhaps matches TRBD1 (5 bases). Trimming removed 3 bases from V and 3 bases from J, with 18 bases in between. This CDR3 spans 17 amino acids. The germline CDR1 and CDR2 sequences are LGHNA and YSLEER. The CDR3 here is CASSQGPTPTGYNEQFF. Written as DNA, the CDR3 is TGCGCCAGCAGCCAGGGGCCGACCCCCACAGGCTACAATGAGCAGTTCTTC.

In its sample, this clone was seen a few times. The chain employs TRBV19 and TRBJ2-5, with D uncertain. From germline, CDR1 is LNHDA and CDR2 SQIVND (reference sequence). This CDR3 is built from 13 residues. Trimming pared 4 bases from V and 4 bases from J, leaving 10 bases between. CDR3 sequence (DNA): TGTGCCAGTAGTAGGGGTGCAACAGAGACCCAGTACTTC. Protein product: CASSRGATETQYF.

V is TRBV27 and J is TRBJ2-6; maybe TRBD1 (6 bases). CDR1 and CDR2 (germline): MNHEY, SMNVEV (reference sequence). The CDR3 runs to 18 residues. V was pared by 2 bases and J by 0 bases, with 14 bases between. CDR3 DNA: TGTGCCAGCAGTTTACGTGGGACACAGAACTCTGGGGCCAACGTCCTGACTTTC. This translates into CASSLRGTQNSGANVLTF.

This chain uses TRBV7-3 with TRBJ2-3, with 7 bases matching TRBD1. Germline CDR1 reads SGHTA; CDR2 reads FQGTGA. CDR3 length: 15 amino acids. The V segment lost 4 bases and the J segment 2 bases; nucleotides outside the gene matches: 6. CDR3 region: CASSSIGQDTDTQYF. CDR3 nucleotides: TGTGCCAGCAGCTCTATCGGACAGGACACAGATACGCAGTATTTT.

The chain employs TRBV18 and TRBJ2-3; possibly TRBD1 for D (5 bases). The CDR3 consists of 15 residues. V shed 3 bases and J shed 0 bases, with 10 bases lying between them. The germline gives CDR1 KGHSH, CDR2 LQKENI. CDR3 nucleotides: TGTGCCAGCTCACCGGACACCGCTAGCACAGATACGCAGTATTTT. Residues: CASSPDTASTDTQYF.

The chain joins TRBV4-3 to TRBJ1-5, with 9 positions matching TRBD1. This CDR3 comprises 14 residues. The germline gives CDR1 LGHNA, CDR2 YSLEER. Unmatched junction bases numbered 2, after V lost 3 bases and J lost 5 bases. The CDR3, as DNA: TGCGCCAGCAGCCAGGGACAGGGAGATCAGCCCCAGCATTTT. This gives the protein CASSQGQGDQPQHF.

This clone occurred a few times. CDR3 in amino acids: CASRYINEQFF. The CDR3 DNA follows: TGTGCCAGTAGATACATCAATGAGCAGTTCTTC. The chain has TRBV19 and TRBJ2-1; D unclear. The CDR3 loop spans 11 amino acids. The ends were cut back, 6 bases at V and 6 bases at J, with 6 bases in the middle. Germline values: CDR1 LNHDA, CDR2 SQIVND (reference sequence).

DNA of the CDR3: TGCAGCGGACGACAGGGCCGAGAGCAGTACTTC. Translation gives CSGRQGREQYF. V usage is TRBV29-1 and J usage is TRBJ2-7; TRBD1 matches 7 bases. The CDR3 loop spans 11 amino acids. In germline, CDR1 is SQVTM, CDR2 ANQGSEA. V lost 7 bases to trimming and J lost 7 bases; unmatched junction nucleotides: 7.

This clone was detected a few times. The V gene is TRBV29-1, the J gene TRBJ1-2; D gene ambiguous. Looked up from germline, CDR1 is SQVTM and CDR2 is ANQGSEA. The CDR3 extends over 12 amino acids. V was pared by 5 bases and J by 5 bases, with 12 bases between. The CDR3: CSVHFQEYGYTF. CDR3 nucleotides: TGCAGCGTTCATTTCCAGGAATATGGCTACACCTTC.

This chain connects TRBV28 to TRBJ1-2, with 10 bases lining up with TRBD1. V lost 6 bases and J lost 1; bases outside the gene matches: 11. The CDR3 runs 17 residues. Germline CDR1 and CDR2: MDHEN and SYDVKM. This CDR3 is CASRGPDRGRDNYGYTF. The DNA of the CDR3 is TGTGCCAGCAGGGGACCCGACAGGGGGCGGGATAACTATGGCTACACCTTC.

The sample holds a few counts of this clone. The CDR3 coding sequence is TGCGCCAGCAGCTTGGTCCTAGCGGGGAGGGAACAGTTCTTC. It encodes CASSLVLAGREQFF. This chain connects TRBV5-1 to TRBJ2-1, with 9 bases fitting TRBD2. V gave up 0 bases and J gave up 13 bases; unmatched junction bases: 8. The germline gives CDR1 SGHRS, CDR2 YFSETQ. The CDR3 totals 14 residues.

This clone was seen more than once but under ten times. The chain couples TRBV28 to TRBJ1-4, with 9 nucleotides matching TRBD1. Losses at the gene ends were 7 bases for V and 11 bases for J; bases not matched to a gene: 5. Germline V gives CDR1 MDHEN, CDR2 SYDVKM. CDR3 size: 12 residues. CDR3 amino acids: CASTWDRDKLFF. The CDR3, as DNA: TGTGCCAGCACCTGGGACAGGGATAAACTGTTTTTT.

CDR3 bases: TGTGCCAGCAGCTCACCTCAGGGAGGACACGAGCAGTACTTC. This gives the protein CASSSPQGGHEQYF. V is TRBV28 and J is TRBJ2-7, with a possible D match to TRBD2 (6 bases). Trimming stripped 6 bases from V and 5 bases from J, with 17 bases between. There are 14 residues in the CDR3. Germline-derived CDR1 and CDR2 are MDHEN and SYDVKM.

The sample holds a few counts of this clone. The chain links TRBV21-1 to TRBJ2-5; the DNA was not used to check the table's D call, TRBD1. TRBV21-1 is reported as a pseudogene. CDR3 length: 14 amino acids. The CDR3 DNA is TGTGCCAGCAGCATTACAGGGAGCATGGAGACCCAGTACTTC. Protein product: CASSITGSMETQYF.

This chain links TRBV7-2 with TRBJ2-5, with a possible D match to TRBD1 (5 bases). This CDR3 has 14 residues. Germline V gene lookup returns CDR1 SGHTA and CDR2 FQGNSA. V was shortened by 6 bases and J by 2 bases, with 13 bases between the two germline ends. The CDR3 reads CASRLTGSQETQYF. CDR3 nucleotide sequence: TGTGCCAGCAGACTCACAGGCTCTCAAGAGACCCAGTACTTC.

The CDR3 sequence is CSGQHSYEQYF. CDR3 in DNA: TGCAGCGGACAGCACTCCTACGAGCAGTACTTC. The rearrangement links TRBV29-1 to TRBJ2-7; D perhaps matches TRBD1 (5 bases). Germline lookup yields CDR1 SQVTM and CDR2 ANQGSEA. This CDR3 spans 11 amino acids. Trimming cost V 7 bases and J 0 bases, with 7 bases left between them.

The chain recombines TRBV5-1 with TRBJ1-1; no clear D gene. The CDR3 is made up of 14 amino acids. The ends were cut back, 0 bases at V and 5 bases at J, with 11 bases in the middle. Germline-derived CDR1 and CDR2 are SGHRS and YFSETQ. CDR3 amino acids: CASSLDPVRTEAFF. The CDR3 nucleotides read TGCGCCAGCAGCTTGGACCCAGTTCGGACTGAAGCTTTCTTT.

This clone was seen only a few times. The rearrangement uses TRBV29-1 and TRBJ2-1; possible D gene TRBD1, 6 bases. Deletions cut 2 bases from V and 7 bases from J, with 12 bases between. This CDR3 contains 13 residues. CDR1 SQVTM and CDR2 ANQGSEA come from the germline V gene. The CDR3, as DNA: TGCAGCGTTGAAAGGACAGAAAATAATGAGCAGTTCTTC. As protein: CSVERTENNEQFF.

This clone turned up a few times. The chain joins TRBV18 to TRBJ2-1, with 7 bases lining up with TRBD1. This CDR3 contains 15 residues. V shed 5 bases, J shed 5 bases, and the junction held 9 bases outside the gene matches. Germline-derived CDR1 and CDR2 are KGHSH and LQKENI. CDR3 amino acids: CASSTMDRLNNEQFF. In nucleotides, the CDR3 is TGTGCCAGCTCAACGATGGACAGGCTTAACAATGAGCAGTTCTTC. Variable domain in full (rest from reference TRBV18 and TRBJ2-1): NAGVMQNPRHLVRRRGQEARLRCSPMKGHSHVYWYRQLPEEGLKFMVYLQKENIIDESGMPKERFSAEFPKEGPSILRIQQVVRGDSAAYFCASSTMDRLNNEQFFGPGTRLTVL.

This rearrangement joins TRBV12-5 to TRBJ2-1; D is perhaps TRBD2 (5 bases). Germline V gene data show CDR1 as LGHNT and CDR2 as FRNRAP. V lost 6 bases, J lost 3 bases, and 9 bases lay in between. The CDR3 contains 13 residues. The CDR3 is CASGPGLYNEQFF. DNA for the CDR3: TGTGCTAGTGGACCCGGACTCTACAATGAGCAGTTCTTC.